These T cell receptor beta chains were read from a single sample in a study of blood T cells in healthy people across ages. TCRdb fed the 5' RACE reads into MiXCR, producing one record per CDR3 protein. The sample includes about 780,000 distinct CDR3 sequences, about 42% of them seen just once. The sequenced sample was blood. These receptors all stem from a man older than 75 in good health. Each CDR3 is given with its conserved first and last residue. A D gene is named only where the DNA matches it firmly. A row's size may be missing; if present it is once, few, many or a size class.

>TRBV3-1|TRBJ1-5|-|-
TGTGCCAGCAGCCAAGGTGGGACGGCCCCTCAGCCCCAGCATTTT
CASSQGGTAPQPQHF
>TRBV3-1|TRBJ2-1|-|TRBD2
TGTGCCAGCAGCCAAAATCCGGCGGGAGTAGGCAATGAGCAGTTCTTC
CASSQNPAGVGNEQFF
>TRBV11-2|TRBJ2-1|few|TRBD1
TGTGCCAGCAGCCCTACCCTAGGACAGGGTAGCTCCTACAATGAGCAGTTCTTC
CASSPTLGQGSSYNEQFF
>TRBV20-1|TRBJ2-3|few|TRBD2
TGCAGTGCTAGAGCTGGACTAGATACAGATACGCAGTATTTT
CSARAGLDTDTQYF
>TRBV9|TRBJ2-7|-|-
TGTGCCAGCAGCGTAGACTGGCGGGACCCCTACGAGCAGTACTTC
CASSVDWRDPYEQYF
>TRBV29-1|TRBJ1-4|-|TRBD1
TGCAGCTCCACGACAGGGTCTAATGAAAAACTGTTTTTT
CSSTTGSNEKLFF
>TRBV29-1|TRBJ2-3|many|TRBD2
TGCAGCGTTGAAGATCGGGGGGGCCCTACAGATACGCAGTATTTT
CSVEDRGGPTDTQYF
>TRBV5-1|TRBJ2-2|-|-
TGCGCCAGCACCCTCAGAGCCGGGGACAACACCGGGGAGCTGTTTTTT
CASTLRAGDNTGELFF
>TRBV27|TRBJ2-3|-|TRBD2
TGTGCCAGCAGTTTCACTACCGGACTAGCCGAATTCACAGATACGCAGTATTTT
CASSFTTGLAEFTDTQYF
>TRBV7-2|TRBJ2-3|few|TRBD1
TGTGCCAGCAGCCCCGAGACAGGGGGGAGGACGCAGTATTTT
CASSPETGGRTQYF
>TRBV4-3|TRBJ2-7|-|TRBD2
TGCGCCAGCAGCCAAGGGGTCCCCGGGACTAGCGAGACCGAGCAGTACTTC
CASSQGVPGTSETEQYF
>TRBV3-1|TRBJ2-1|-|-
TGTGCCAGCAGCCAGCCCGGTCAAAACAATGAGCAGTTCTTC
CASSQPGQNNEQFF
>TRBV15|TRBJ1-5|few|-
TGTGCCACCAGCAGAGTCGACACCTCCAATCAGCCCCAGCATTTT
CATSRVDTSNQPQHF
>TRBV12-3/TRBV12-4|TRBJ2-2|few|-
TGTGCCAGCAGTTTCGATGGTGGGACGGTCACCGGGGAGCTGTTTTTT
CASSFDGGTVTGELFF
>TRBV7-2|TRBJ2-1|-|-
TGTGCCAGCAGCCCAGAGAGGCACGGGATTCCCGGGAACAATGAGCAGTTCTTC
CASSPERHGIPGNNEQFF
>TRBV4-2|TRBJ2-5|many|-
TGTGCCAGCAGCCAAGAAACCCCCGGAGAGACCCAGTACTTC
CASSQETPGETQYF
>TRBV27|TRBJ2-6|-|-
TGTGCCAGCACCGACTTTTATGGGGCCAACGTCCTGACTTTC
CASTDFYGANVLTF
>TRBV4-3|TRBJ1-2|-|TRBD1
TGCGCCAGCAGCCAGGGACAGGGGGCAAACTATGGCTACACCTTC
CASSQGQGANYGYTF
>TRBV29-1|TRBJ2-3|-|-
TGCAGCGTTGAAGGCCCAACCGGGACCTCCCGGCCAGATACGCAGTATTTT
CSVEGPTGTSRPDTQYF
>TRBV28|TRBJ2-4|many|TRBD1
TGTGCCAGCAGGGCCGGGACAGGGGGTCGGGACATTCAGTACTTC
CASRAGTGGRDIQYF
>TRBV7-2|TRBJ2-7|-|TRBD2
TGTGCCAGCAGCCCGTTGGGACTAGCGGGAAGCTACGAGCAGTACTTC
CASSPLGLAGSYEQYF